This TCR beta chain was captured in a study of T cell responses to AZD1222 COVID-19 vaccine. A note on this clone: Its antigen is undetermined.

Trimming shortened V by 5 bases and J by 9 bases, and 26 bases separated the two germline ends. There are 17 residues in the CDR3. Germline V CDR1 and CDR2: SGHNT, YENEEA. Timing groups of about 4 and about 12 weeks for second doses were pooled. Study-wide results and limits: Spike was spanned by vaccine-associated CD4 TCRs, which were dominant at 160-218 and 743-854. The donor group comprised mostly white British people and more females; the analysis possibly underestimated clonal diversity. In all cases, repertoires were sampled only after the peak T cell response.

Measured with immunoSEQ multiplex PCR; TCRdb has only the in-frame clones, and not every one. The table has approximately 180,000 clones, more than 75% seen once. The specimen was peripheral blood, collected 28 days after the second AZD1222 dose. The sequence was collected from an adult who received the AZD1222 COVID-19 vaccine. The rearrangement links TRBV11-3 to TRBJ2-1; D may match TRBD1 or TRBD2 (7 bases each). The CDR3 DNA is TGTGCCAGCAGCCCGAGCTCTAGCGGAGGGGACAGATTTGAGCAGTTCTTC. Translated, it gives CASSPSSSGGDRFEQFF.